Given below is one T cell receptor beta chain in context. Generated by immunoSEQ multiplex PCR, the TCRdb table keeps only in-frame clones and is missing some. The table lists hundreds of thousands of clones, about 88% of them singletons. These data belong to a study of blood T cell repertoires in COVID-19. In the study overall: The study drew acute and convalescent COVID-19 samples from the United States, Italy and Spain.

Sequencing was carried out using peripheral blood. This clonotype was obtained from an older woman with COVID-19, enrolled during active disease.

CDR3 region: CASSISIGDSNQPQHF. CDR3 DNA: TGTGCCAGTAGTATCAGCATCGGGGATAGCAATCAGCCCCAGCATTTT. J is TRBJ1-5 and V is TRBV19; unclear D gene. The V gene's germline CDR1 is LNHDA and CDR2 SQIVND (reference sequence). Trimming shortened V by 3 bases and J by 0 bases, and 12 bases separated the two germline ends. There are 16 residues in the CDR3.